The 20 T cell receptor beta chains given below trace back to one sample, sequenced in a study of cytomegalovirus exposure and HLA in healthy donors. With 60 Vbeta and 13 Jbeta primers, the PCR was carried out. The method was immunoSEQ multiplex PCR; TCRdb's version includes in-frame clones alone and lacks a portion of them. The sample consists of over 140,000 clones, around 80% of them appearing once. The specimen sequenced was PBMCs. The receptors here all came from a man aged 25-40 years in good health and CMV-seropositive.

This clone was observed once. This rearrangement joins TRBV9 to TRBJ1-4, with no clear D. V lost 0 bases and J lost 4, with 10 bases in between. The CDR3 sequence is 15 residues long. In germline, CDR1 is SGDLS, CDR2 YYNGEE. The CDR3 loop is CASSVGAGINEKLFF. The CDR3 nucleotides read TGTGCCAGCAGCGTAGGGGCGGGAATTAATGAAAAACTGTTTTTT.

The V and J genes are TRBV18 and TRBJ2-6, with 11 bases lining up with TRBD1. V shed 2 bases and J 2 bases; nucleotides not matched to a gene: 5. Germline CDR1 is KGHSH and CDR2 is LQKENI. The CDR3 spans 18 residues. The CDR3 DNA follows: TGTGCCAGCTCACCAGCAGTGGGACAGGGGGCTGGGGCCAACGTCCTGACTTTC. Translation: CASSPAVGQGAGANVLTF.

CDR3 loop: CASSVERTSGSRELFF. The CDR3 DNA sequence: TGTGCCAGCAGCGTAGAGCGGACTAGCGGGAGTAGGGAGCTGTTTTTT. V is TRBV9 and J is TRBJ2-2; the match to TRBD2 covers 13 bases. The CDR3 runs to 16 residues. The ends lost 0 bases at V and 9 bases at J; junction bases unmatched: 5. Germline CDR1 is SGDLS and CDR2 is YYNGEE.

V and J are TRBV10-1 and TRBJ2-1; D gene unclear. The V end was cut by 2 bases, the J end by 9 bases, with 17 bases between. CDR3 length: 15 amino acids. The germline gives CDR1 WNHNN, CDR2 SYGVQD (reference sequence). The DNA of the CDR3 is TGCGCCAGCAGTGAGAGGCAGGATTTATTCGGTGAGCAGTTCTTC. This translates into CASSERQDLFGEQFF.

The chain links TRBV5-6 to TRBJ2-7; TRBD2 aligns across 10 bases. Germline assignment: CDR1 SGHDT and CDR2 YYEEEE. The CDR3 sequence is 17 residues long. V gave up 1 base and J gave up 3 bases; unmatched junction bases: 10. The CDR3 bases are TGTGCCAGCAGCTTGAGGAAACTAGCGGGACCACTCTACGAGCAGTACTTC. This sequence encodes CASSLRKLAGPLYEQYF. The full variable domain, rest sourced from reference TRBV5-6 and TRBJ2-7, is DAGVTQSPTHLIKTRGQQVTLRCSPKSGHDTVSWYQQALGQGPQFIFQYYEEEERQRGNFPDRFSGHQFPNYSSELNVNALLLGDSALYLCASSLRKLAGPLYEQYFGPGTRLTVT.

This clone showed up just once. V usage is TRBV9 and J usage is TRBJ2-3; D might be TRBD1 (6 bases). Trimming took off 4 bases at V and 4 bases at J, with 19 bases between the two ends. Per the germline V gene, CDR1 is SGDLS and CDR2 is YYNGEE. This CDR3 comprises 16 residues. The chain's CDR3 is CASSPQGILEADTQYF. The CDR3 DNA sequence: TGTGCCAGCAGCCCCCAGGGGATCTTAGAGGCAGATACGCAGTATTTT.

This chain links TRBV6-1 with TRBJ2-7, with a tentative D call TRBD1 (6 bases). V shed 3 bases and J shed 2 bases, with 11 bases lying between them. CDR3 size: 14 residues. CDR1 MNHNS and CDR2 SASEGT come from the germline V gene. The CDR3 bases are TGTGCCAGCAGTGAGGGGACATCCCCCTACGAGCAGTACTTC. Translated, it gives CASSEGTSPYEQYF.

The V call is TRBV18, the J call TRBJ2-1; 13 bases map to TRBD2. The germline V gene has CDR1 KGHSH and CDR2 LQKENI. The CDR3 length is 17 residues. V lost 3 bases, J lost 4 bases, and 6 bases stayed unmatched. Here the CDR3 reads CASSPGTSGKKYNEQFF. CDR3 DNA: TGTGCCAGCTCACCGGGGACTAGCGGGAAGAAATACAATGAGCAGTTCTTC.

The V gene is TRBV7-3, the J gene TRBJ2-5, with TRBD2 as a possible D gene (6 bases). Trimming removed 5 bases at V and 0 bases at J, with 10 bases between. Germline V gene data show CDR1 as SGHTA and CDR2 as FQGTGA. This CDR3 is built from 14 residues. The CDR3 DNA is TGTGCCAGCAGCCCACGGGGGAACCAAGAGACCCAGTACTTC. Amino acids: CASSPRGNQETQYF.

The chain combines TRBV2 with TRBJ2-7; D gene ambiguous. CDR1 is SNHLY and CDR2 is FYNNEI in the germline V gene. This CDR3 has 12 residues. Trimming shortened V by 4 bases and J by 6 bases, and 10 bases separated the two germline ends. Here the CDR3 DNA reads TGTGCCAGCAGTGTTAGCTTCGGCGAGCAGTACTTC. Its translation is CASSVSFGEQYF.

The V gene is TRBV27, the J gene TRBJ2-5; 10 bases are shared with TRBD2. The CDR3 length is 16 residues. V shed 6 bases, J shed 5 bases, and the junction held 12 bases outside the gene matches. Germline CDR1 and CDR2: MNHEY and SMNVEV (reference sequence). CDR3 sequence reads: CASRLQTSGYGETQYF. The CDR3 DNA reads TGTGCCAGCAGACTCCAGACTAGCGGGTACGGGGAGACCCAGTACTTC.

As to this clone: The junction departs from germline at one end; a sequencing error may be responsible. This rearrangement joins TRBV27 to TRBJ2-1, with 9 positions matching TRBD2. CDR1 MNHEY and CDR2 SMNVEV come from the germline V gene (reference sequence). CDR3 size: 16 residues. The CDR3 protein is CASSFPSGNIGNGQFF. For the CDR3, the DNA is TGTGCCAGCAGTTTTCCTAGCGGGAATATCGGCAATGGGCAGTTCTTC.

CDR3 nucleotide sequence: TGCAGCTCTTTCCGGGACAGGGTAGTTGGAAACACCATATATTTT. Protein sequence: CSSFRDRVVGNTIYF. This chain joins TRBV29-1 and TRBJ1-3; TRBD1 matches at 9 bases. This CDR3 is 15 amino acids long. The germline gives CDR1 SQVTM, CDR2 ANQGSEA. V lost 8 bases and J lost 3; bases outside the gene matches: 11. Drawing the rest from reference TRBV29-1 and TRBJ1-3, the complete variable domain is SAVISQKPSRDICQRGTSLTIQCQVDSQVTMMFWYRQQPGQSLTLIATANQGSEATYESGFVIDKFPISRPNLTFSTLTVSNMSPEDSSIYLCSSFRDRVVGNTIYFGEGSWLTVV.

The rearrangement links TRBV27 to TRBJ2-1; 9 bases are shared with TRBD2. This CDR3 is 17 amino acids long. Per the germline V gene, CDR1 is MNHEY and CDR2 is SMNVEV (reference sequence). V dropped 7 bases and J dropped 5; count of bases not matched to a gene: 15. The CDR3 coding sequence is TGTGCCAGCACTTACCAGGGGGTAGCGGGAGCCGACAATGAGCAGTTCTTC. This translates into CASTYQGVAGADNEQFF.

The chain joins TRBV2 to TRBJ1-5, with D uncertain. Looked up from germline, CDR1 is SNHLY and CDR2 is FYNNEI. The length of the CDR3 is 14 residues. The V end lost 4 bases, the J end lost 8 bases, and 15 bases lay between the germline ends. CDR3 nucleotide sequence: TGTGCCAGCAGTGGCGGGCTAGAAACCGAGCCCCAGCATTTT. This sequence encodes CASSGGLETEPQHF.

The CDR3 is CASSSEYGKYEQYF. CDR3 sequence (DNA): TGTGCCAGCAGTTCTGAATACGGGAAGTACGAGCAGTACTTC. The chain uses TRBV6-4 and TRBJ2-7, with D possibly TRBD2 on 5 matching bases. Trimming took 5 bases from V and 4 from J, leaving 15 bases between them. Germline V gives CDR1 MRHNA, CDR2 SNTAGT. The CDR3 runs to 14 residues.

V is TRBV5-8 and J is TRBJ2-2, with 13 bases that match TRBD2. Unmatched junction bases numbered 10, after V lost 3 bases and J lost 5 bases. CDR1 and CDR2 (germline): SGHTS, YDEGEE. The CDR3 spans 18 residues. The CDR3 DNA follows: TGTGCCAGCAGCTCCGTGCGGACTAGCGGGAGCGGTACCGGGGAGCTGTTTTTT. Its protein product is CASSSVRTSGSGTGELFF.

In nucleotides, the CDR3 is TGTGCCAGCTCACCAGCCTTGCCTAGCGGGTGGGACAATGAGCAGTTCTTC. It codes for CASSPALPSGWDNEQFF. The chain has TRBV18 and TRBJ2-1, with 8 bases lining up with TRBD2. The CDR3 loop spans 17 amino acids. Germline V gene sequence: CDR1 KGHSH, CDR2 LQKENI. Losses at the gene ends were 2 bases for V and 5 bases for J; bases not matched to a gene: 11.

The V and J genes are TRBV11-2 and TRBJ2-5, with 9 bases fitting TRBD2. Germline-derived CDR1 and CDR2 are SGHAT and FQNNGV. This CDR3 contains 14 residues. The J segment lost 6 bases and the V segment lost 3 bases, leaving 5 bases of the junction unmatched. The CDR3 bases are TGTGCCAGCAGCTTTGGAGCGGGGGGAAAGACCCAGTACTTC. As protein: CASSFGAGGKTQYF. Filled out from reference TRBV11-2 and TRBJ2-5, the complete variable domain reads EAGVAQSPRYKIIEKRQSVAFWCNPISGHATLYWYQQILGQGPKLLIQFQNNGVVDDSQLPKDRFSAERLKGVDSTLKIQPAKLEDSAVYLCASSFGAGGKTQYFGPGTRLLVL.

The chain carries TRBV10-3 and TRBJ2-1; D is unresolved. V lost 0 bases, J lost 7 bases, and 7 bases lay in between. Germline CDR1 is ENHRY and CDR2 is SYGVKD. CDR3 length: 13 residues. CDR3 protein: CAISESLENEQFF. Written as DNA, the CDR3 is TGTGCCATCAGTGAGTCTTTAGAAAATGAGCAGTTCTTC.